This TCR beta chain is drawn from a study of Ad26.COV2.S vaccination and SARS-CoV-2 variants. Study context: Donor joined the COV1001 Ad26.COV2.S trial arm. The vaccine Ad26.COV2.S was put into the muscle once, or twice with 56 days between.

The treatment was: over 15 received Ad26.COV2.S at low or high dose, single or two shots; about 5 received placebo; per-sample allocation not given. Repertoires come from day 63 after the first vaccine or placebo injection. Cohort 1b enrolled adults aged 18-55 years in Boston. CDR3 length equals 16 residues. V shed 4 bases, J shed 7 bases, and the junction held 14 bases outside the gene matches. In germline, CDR1 is SGHTS, CDR2 YDEGEE. Assay: immunoSEQ multiplex PCR; the TCRdb copy retains only in-frame clones and omits some. The sample holds fewer than 500,000 clones, about nine tenths seen once. The V call is TRBV5-8, the J call TRBJ2-1, with 7 bases fitting TRBD1. This specimen was peripheral blood, taken in a trial of Ad26.COV2.S vaccine versus placebo. This receptor was obtained from a person aged 18 to 65 who received the Ad26.COV2.S COVID-19 vaccine or a placebo. As DNA, the CDR3 is TGTGCCAGCAGCCCCCCTTCGGCAGGGGGTTTGAATGAGCAGTTCTTC. Translated: CASSPPSAGGLNEQFF.